The 17 T cell receptor beta chains listed next were all sequenced from one sample in a study of beta chain features in type 1 diabetes. Every isolated RNA sample was fully reverse transcribed, so sequencing captured expressed TCRB transcripts. Assay used: immunoSEQ multiplex PCR; TCRdb lists only in-frame clones, some missing. The repertoire holds about 450,000 clones, about an eighth seen once, with approximately 0.05% in the top ten. The sample taken for sequencing was naive CD4+ T cells from blood. These receptor sequences come from a woman between 18 and 29 years old in good health.

This clone was recorded a few times. The rearrangement uses TRBV5-4 and TRBJ2-5; tentatively, D is TRBD1 (6 bases). V dropped 4 bases and J dropped 5 bases, with 18 bases sitting between them. This CDR3 region has 15 residues. Germline V gene data show CDR1 as SGHNT and CDR2 as YYREEE (reference sequence). The chain's CDR3 is CASSHARGSLETQYF. As DNA, the CDR3 is TGTGCCAGCAGCCATGCCAGGGGATCACTTGAGACCCAGTACTTC.

This clone was counted a few times. This chain uses TRBV28 with TRBJ1-1, with TRBD1 matching over 7 bases. CDR1 MDHEN and CDR2 SYDVKM come from the germline V gene. V was pared by 8 bases and J by 0 bases, with 9 bases of the junction left unmatched. CDR3 size: 15 residues. For the CDR3, the DNA is TGTGCCAGCTTCAGGGGGGACGTTATGAACACTGAAGCTTTCTTT. As protein: CASFRGDVMNTEAFF.

This clone appeared a few times. This rearrangement joins TRBV6-5 to TRBJ2-1, with D perhaps TRBD2 (7 bases). The germline CDR1 and CDR2 sequences are MNHEY and SVGAGI. The CDR3 length is 15 residues. The ends were cut back, 5 bases at V and 2 bases at J, with 13 bases in the middle. The CDR3 loop reads CASSPTGGPYNEQFF. The CDR3, as DNA: TGTGCCAGCAGTCCGACGGGGGGCCCCTACAATGAGCAGTTCTTC.

The chain couples TRBV6-5 to TRBJ1-6; D is uncertain. The V gene's germline CDR1 is MNHEY and CDR2 SVGAGI. This CDR3 is 13 amino acids long. With 2 bases removed from V and 7 bases from J, the gap between germline ends came to 6 bases. CDR3 residues: CASSYGQNSPLHF. The CDR3 coding sequence is TGTGCCAGCAGTTACGGGCAGAATTCACCCCTCCACTTT.

This clone has only a few counts. The V call is TRBV7-9, the J call TRBJ2-1; TRBD2 matches at 8 bases. The CDR3 is made up of 15 amino acids. Germline V gene lookup returns CDR1 SEHNR and CDR2 FQNEAQ (reference sequence). After removal of 6 bases from V and 3 bases from J, the junction contained 7 bases not matched to a gene. CDR3 bases: TGTGCCAGCAGTACGGCGGGAGGTCACTACAATGAGCAGTTCTTC. Translation gives CASSTAGGHYNEQFF.

The chain links TRBV29-1 to TRBJ2-4, with D hard to call. Looked up from germline, CDR1 is SQVTM and CDR2 is ANQGSEA. The CDR3 sequence is 12 residues long. Between the trimmed V and J ends, which lost 4 bases and 7 bases, there was a span of 11 bases. CDR3 DNA: TGCAGCGTTGCCCTGCCCCCCAACATTCAGTACTTC. Translated, it gives CSVALPPNIQYF.

This clone was seen a handful of times. The chain couples TRBV4-1 to TRBJ1-5; D is unresolved. This CDR3 is built from 16 residues. V shed 0 bases and J shed 0 bases, with 9 bases lying between them. In germline, CDR1 is MGHRA, CDR2 YSYEKL. The CDR3 sequence: CASSQDPGYSNQPQHF. CDR3 DNA sequence: TGCGCCAGCAGCCAAGATCCCGGGTATAGCAATCAGCCCCAGCATTTT.

This clone appeared a few times. The V call is TRBV5-4, the J call TRBJ2-2, with D possibly matching TRBD2 (6 bases). Looked up from germline, CDR1 is SGHNT and CDR2 is YYREEE (reference sequence). The CDR3 sequence is 14 residues long. Trimming cost V 1 base and J 4 bases, with 8 bases left between them. CDR3 region: CASSLLGGTGELFF. CDR3 nucleotides: TGTGCCAGCAGCTTGTTGGGGGGCACCGGGGAGCTGTTTTTT.

The chain carries TRBV5-1 and TRBJ1-2; D is ambiguous. The CDR3 runs to 13 residues. The germline V gene has CDR1 SGHRS and CDR2 YFSETQ. V was clipped by 6 bases and J by 3 bases, with 12 bases between them. CDR3 bases: TGCGCCAGCACCGGCCAGGAGGACTATGGCTACACCTTC. Amino acid sequence: CASTGQEDYGYTF.

This clone was picked up many times. CDR3: CASVDPGNTDTQYF. CDR3 nucleotides: TGCGCCAGCGTCGATCCGGGAAACACAGATACGCAGTATTTT. This chain connects TRBV23-1 to TRBJ2-3; D is perhaps TRBD2 (5 bases). TRBV23-1 carries the ORF label, with uncertain function. This CDR3 contains 14 residues. Trimming took 8 bases from V and 2 from J, leaving 14 bases between them.

This sequence joins TRBV2 and TRBJ2-5; D might be TRBD2 (5 bases). Germline V lookup: CDR1 SNHLY, CDR2 FYNNEI. The CDR3 consists of 10 residues. Trimming pared 8 bases from V and 7 bases from J, leaving 8 bases between. This CDR3 reads CASEAGTQYF. The CDR3 DNA reads as TGTGCCAGCGAGGCGGGGACCCAGTACTTC.

The J gene is TRBJ2-3, the V gene TRBV4-1, with 7 positions matching TRBD1. Germline V CDR1 and CDR2: MGHRA, YSYEKL. This CDR3 contains 17 residues. V dropped 3 bases and J dropped 1; count of bases not matched to a gene: 10. In DNA form, the CDR3 reads TGCGCCAGCAGCCAGTTAGGGACAGCTTTGGGCACAGATACGCAGTATTTT. Translation: CASSQLGTALGTDTQYF.

The chain uses TRBV27 and TRBJ2-5; possible D gene TRBD1, 5 bases. Germline-derived CDR1 and CDR2 are MNHEY and SMNVEV (reference sequence). V was shortened by 9 bases and J by 3 bases, with 23 bases between the two germline ends. CDR3 size: 16 residues. Here the CDR3 reads CARRIVDLTEKETQYF. DNA for the CDR3: TGTGCCAGAAGGATTGTTGATCTGACAGAAAAAGAGACCCAGTACTTC.

This chain connects TRBV7-9 to TRBJ2-7; no definite D call. The CDR3 extends over 14 amino acids. Looked up from germline, CDR1 is SEHNR and CDR2 is FQNEAQ (reference sequence). The V and J ends lost 3 bases and 0 bases respectively, with 9 bases between them. The CDR3: CASSFKTSSYEQYF. The DNA of the CDR3 is TGTGCCAGCAGCTTTAAGACGAGCTCCTACGAGCAGTACTTC.

The chain combines TRBV7-2 with TRBJ2-1; the D is unclear. Germline loops: CDR1 SGHTA, CDR2 FQGNSA. The CDR3 runs to 15 residues. The germline V and J ends were trimmed by 4 bases and 0 bases, with 10 bases remaining between them. CDR3 region: CASSSAWSSYNEQFF. CDR3 DNA: TGTGCCAGCAGCTCCGCGTGGAGCTCCTACAATGAGCAGTTCTTC.

J is TRBJ2-1 and V is TRBV2, with unresolved D. This CDR3 is 15 amino acids long. In germline, CDR1 is SNHLY, CDR2 FYNNEI. V was pared by 6 bases and J by 0 bases, with 12 bases between. The DNA for the CDR3 is TGTGCCAGCAGACAGATCACACGCTCCTACAATGAGCAGTTCTTC. This encodes CASRQITRSYNEQFF.

This clone has just a few counts. The rearrangement links TRBV7-9 to TRBJ1-2; no clear D gene. V was trimmed by 3 bases and J by 8 bases, leaving 7 bases between them. Germline-derived CDR1 and CDR2 are SEHNR and FQNEAQ (reference sequence). This CDR3 is built from 11 residues. CDR3 sequence (DNA): TGTGCCAGCAGCTTTTCGTCAGGCTACACCTTC. This codes for CASSFSSGYTF.